Shown below are 23 T cell receptor beta chains from a single sample sequenced in a study of blood T cell repertoires in COVID-19 (dated by TCRdb to 2018 to 2021). Library generation was performed with the immunoSEQ multiplex PCR assay. TCRdb re-hosts the immuneACCESS table, in-frame sequences only. Its copies lack some clones; in the studies checked, an unresolved V gene accounts for under half of them, and the cause for the rest is not known. The sample contains some 130,000 clones, roughly four fifths of them found a single time. The ten largest clones take up 10% to 14% of the sample. Sequenced sample: peripheral blood. All receptors derive from a human donor in a cohort sampled during active COVID-19.

This clone was picked up a small number of times. The chain combines TRBV4-2 with TRBJ2-5; tentative D call: TRBD2 (5 bases). V lost 4 bases, J lost 7 bases, and 19 bases lay in between. Germline values: CDR1 LGHNA, CDR2 YNFKEQ. The CDR3 contains 15 residues. CDR3 DNA sequence: TGTGCCAGCAGCCCCCTGGACTCCGCTCGGTCGACCCAGTACTTC. This gives the protein CASSPLDSARSTQYF.

This clone appeared a single time. The chain uses TRBV19 and TRBJ2-5; D is possibly TRBD2 (5 bases). The CDR3 has 16 residues. The V and J ends lost 5 bases and 5 bases respectively, with 21 bases between them. Germline loops: CDR1 LNHDA, CDR2 SQIVND (reference sequence). The CDR3 spells CASSPSERVVRETQYF. The CDR3 DNA reads as TGTGCCAGTAGTCCCTCGGAGAGGGTAGTAAGGGAGACCCAGTACTTC.

For the CDR3, the DNA is TGTGCCAGCAGCGCACACAGTGGCGAGCAGTACTTC. Its translation is CASSAHSGEQYF. The J gene is TRBJ2-7, the V gene TRBV9, with D unresolved. The germline gives CDR1 SGDLS, CDR2 YYNGEE. The CDR3 is 12 residues long. Between the trimmed V and J ends, which lost 3 bases and 6 bases, there was a span of 10 bases.

The V and J genes are TRBV2 and TRBJ2-1, with 8 bases identical to TRBD1. In germline, CDR1 is SNHLY, CDR2 FYNNEI. The CDR3 has 14 amino acids. J gave up 8 bases and V 5 bases, and 8 bases lay outside the gene matches. In nucleotides, the CDR3 is TGTGCCAGCAGTCTAGACAGGGGAAGGGATGAGCAGTTCTTC. Encoded protein: CASSLDRGRDEQFF.

This clone was counted a few times. This chain joins TRBV5-1 and TRBJ1-2, with 7 nucleotides matching TRBD1. The CDR3 covers 17 residues. The V gene end was trimmed by 3 bases and the J gene end by 2 bases; junction bases not matched to a gene: 13. CDR1 SGHRS and CDR2 YFSETQ come from the germline V gene. CDR3 residues: CASSSSLGLTGNYGYTF. CDR3 nucleotide sequence: TGCGCCAGCAGCTCTTCCCTGGGCCTGACAGGGAACTATGGCTACACCTTC.

The chain's CDR3 is CAISESGRVIDTQYF. In DNA, the CDR3 is TGTGCCATCAGTGAGTCAGGCAGGGTTATAGATACGCAGTATTTT. The rearrangement links TRBV10-3 to TRBJ2-3, with D tentatively TRBD1 (5 bases). Trimming removed 0 bases from V and 5 bases from J, with 12 bases in between. The CDR3 covers 15 residues. Germline V gene sequence: CDR1 ENHRY, CDR2 SYGVKD.

This clone has more than one count but fewer than ten. This rearrangement joins TRBV2 to TRBJ2-2; no clear D. V was trimmed by 6 bases and J by 5 bases, leaving 10 bases between them. Germline CDR1 and CDR2: SNHLY and FYNNEI. The length of the CDR3 is 13 residues. CDR3 sequence reads: CASRPRETGELFF. The CDR3 DNA reads as TGTGCCAGCAGGCCCCGTGAGACCGGGGAGCTGTTTTTT. Full variable domain (missing parts from reference TRBV2 and TRBJ2-2): EPEVTQTPSHQVTQMGQEVILRCVPISNHLYFYWYRQILGQKVEFLVSFYNNEISEKSEIFDDQFSVERPDGSNFTLKIRSTKLEDSAMYFCASRPRETGELFFGEGSRLTVL.

The V gene is TRBV11-3, the J gene TRBJ2-1, with 8 bases matching TRBD2. After removal of 3 bases from V and 10 bases from J, the junction contained 5 bases not matched to a gene. This CDR3 spans 13 amino acids. Germline V CDR1 and CDR2: SGHNT, YENEEA. Written as DNA, the CDR3 is TGTGCCAGCAGCTTTCAGACTAGCGACGAGCAGTTCTTC. Residues: CASSFQTSDEQFF.

The chain is built from TRBV5-6 and TRBJ2-1; TRBD2 is a possible D gene (7 bases). With 1 base removed from V and 3 bases from J, the gap between germline ends came to 14 bases. The CDR3 covers 16 residues. Germline CDR1 reads SGHDT; CDR2 reads YYEEEE. Written as DNA, the CDR3 is TGTGCCAGCAGCTTGTACGGGGGGCGAAGCTACAATGAGCAGTTCTTC. This translates into CASSLYGGRSYNEQFF.

This chain joins TRBV5-6 and TRBJ1-6; no reliable D call. There are 13 residues in the CDR3. V was trimmed by 3 bases and J by 3 bases, leaving 4 bases between them. Germline V gene lookup returns CDR1 SGHDT and CDR2 YYEEEE. The CDR3 DNA follows: TGTGCCAGCAGCTCAGACTATAATTCACCCCTCCACTTT. Translation gives CASSSDYNSPLHF.

The CDR3 nucleotides read TGTGCCAGCAGCGCCCAGCAGAAGCGGACTGAAGCTTTCTTT. Translation gives CASSAQQKRTEAFF. The chain combines TRBV13 with TRBJ1-1, with unresolved D. V was trimmed by 5 bases and J by 5 bases, leaving 15 bases between them. From germline, CDR1 is PRHDT and CDR2 FYEKMQ (reference sequence). The CDR3 loop spans 14 amino acids. The full variable domain, with the rest looked up from reference TRBV13 and TRBJ1-1, is AAGVIQSPRHLIKEKRETATLKCYPIPRHDTVYWYQQGPGQDPQFLISFYEKMQSDKGSIPDRFSAQQFSDYHSELNMSSLELGDSALYFCASSAQQKRTEAFFGQGTRLTVV.

V usage is TRBV15 and J usage is TRBJ2-1, with TRBD2 identical over 7 bases. CDR1 and CDR2 from the germline V gene are LNHNV and YYDKDF (reference sequence). Trimming removed 4 bases from V and 9 bases from J; junction bases left unmatched: 6. The CDR3 spans 13 residues. The CDR3 nucleotides read TGTGCCACCAGCACCACTAGCGAAGGTGAGCAGTTCTTC. Amino acid sequence: CATSTTSEGEQFF.

This sequence joins TRBV4-1 and TRBJ2-5; D not certain. CDR3 length: 13 amino acids. The V gene's germline CDR1 is MGHRA and CDR2 YSYEKL. V was cut by 4 bases and J by 4 bases, with 10 bases left in between. The CDR3 DNA reads as TGCGCCAGCAGCCTAACGACTGGAGAGACCCAGTACTTC. This gives the protein CASSLTTGETQYF.

The genes are TRBV30 and TRBJ2-1; perhaps TRBD1 as D (5 bases). The CDR3 sequence is 18 residues long. Trimming removed 0 bases from V and 0 bases from J, with 18 bases in between. CDR1 GTSNPN and CDR2 SVGIG come from the germline V gene (reference sequence). This chain's CDR3 is CAWSVRVGLASSYNEQFF. The CDR3 nucleotides are TGTGCCTGGAGTGTACGCGTGGGGCTTGCAAGCTCCTACAATGAGCAGTTCTTC.

The chain uses TRBV25-1 and TRBJ2-7; the match to TRBD1 covers 8 bases. The V gene's germline CDR1 is MGHDK and CDR2 SYGVNS. The CDR3 consists of 14 residues. Unmatched junction bases numbered 10, after V lost 3 bases and J lost 9 bases. CDR3 nucleotide sequence: TGTGCCAGCAGTGAGCCCTTTTCGGACAGGGCGCAGTACTTC. Protein sequence: CASSEPFSDRAQYF.

This clone was counted once. V usage is TRBV18 and J usage is TRBJ1-1; TRBD1 matches 10 bases. V gave up 8 bases and J gave up 2 bases; unmatched junction bases: 2. The CDR3 consists of 13 residues. CDR1 is KGHSH and CDR2 is LQKENI in the germline V gene. CDR3 sequence (DNA): TGTGCCAGCCGGACAGGGGGAAACACTGAAGCTTTCTTT. Its protein product is CASRTGGNTEAFF.

The chain employs TRBV5-4 and TRBJ2-7; 10 bases agree with TRBD2. V dropped 2 bases and J dropped 0; count of bases not matched to a gene: 8. Germline CDR1 and CDR2: SGHNT and YYREEE (reference sequence). This CDR3 contains 17 residues. CDR3 DNA sequence: TGTGCCAGCAGCTTTGCTAGCGGGGGCGCCTACTCCTACGAGCAGTACTTC. Its protein product is CASSFASGGAYSYEQYF. The full variable domain, rest sourced from reference TRBV5-4 and TRBJ2-7, is ETGVTQSPTHLIKTRGQQVTLRCSSQSGHNTVSWYQQALGQGPQFIFQYYREEENGRGNFPPRFSGLQFPNYSSELNVNALELDDSALYLCASSFASGGAYSYEQYFGPGTRLTVT.

This clone has a handful of counts. The rearrangement uses TRBV2 and TRBJ1-5; weak D call: TRBD1 (5 bases). The CDR3 contains 15 residues. V was cut by 6 bases and J by 2 bases, with 14 bases left in between. CDR1 SNHLY and CDR2 FYNNEI come from the germline V gene. The CDR3 nucleotides are TGTGCCAGCAGCGACGAGACAGCAGGCAATCAGCCCCAGCATTTT. Translating it yields CASSDETAGNQPQHF.

This clone has just a few counts. This rearrangement joins TRBV25-1 to TRBJ1-4; tentative D call: TRBD1 (5 bases). The CDR3 is made up of 13 amino acids. Trimming left V 4 bases short and J 6 bases short, with 9 bases between. Germline loops: CDR1 MGHDK, CDR2 SYGVNS. The CDR3 region is CASSGRGDEKLFF. The DNA of the CDR3 is TGTGCCAGCAGTGGCCGGGGGGATGAAAAACTGTTTTTT.

The genes are TRBV4-1 and TRBJ2-5; 9 nucleotides align to TRBD1. This CDR3 comprises 16 residues. After removal of 1 base from V and 4 bases from J, the junction contained 7 bases not matched to a gene. CDR1 is MGHRA and CDR2 is YSYEKL in the germline V gene. The CDR3 loop is CASSQGHRGRGETQYF. In DNA form, the CDR3 reads TGCGCCAGCAGCCAAGGACACAGGGGGCGAGGAGAGACCCAGTACTTC.

The CDR3 DNA sequence: TGTGCCAGCAGTTTTCGAGGCCCGGGACAGGGATTTTTCGAGCAGTACTTC. This gives the protein CASSFRGPGQGFFEQYF. The J gene is TRBJ2-7, the V gene TRBV27, with TRBD1 matching over 9 bases. The germline CDR1 and CDR2 sequences are MNHEY and SMNVEV (reference sequence). V shed 3 bases, J shed 6 bases, and the junction held 15 bases outside the gene matches. This CDR3 is built from 17 residues.

Regarding this clone: The junction does not match germline at one end; this may be a read error. The rearrangement joins TRBV6-5 to TRBJ2-1, with 9 bases fitting TRBD1. CDR1 and CDR2 from the germline V gene are MNHEY and SVGAGI. This CDR3 spans 16 amino acids. Written as DNA, the CDR3 is TGTGCCAGCAGTCACTCCCCGGGACAGGGAGGCAATGAGCAGTTCTTC. Translation: CASSHSPGQGGNEQFF.

The chain employs TRBV10-3 and TRBJ1-2, with D tentatively TRBD1 (6 bases). The CDR3 is 15 residues long. The germline V gene encodes CDR1 ENHRY and CDR2 SYGVKD. Trimming removed 5 bases from V and 3 bases from J, with 16 bases in between. CDR3: CAISPGQDPHYGYTF. The CDR3 nucleotides are TGTGCCATCAGTCCGGGACAAGACCCCCACTATGGCTACACCTTC.